This is a list of T cell receptor beta chains from one sample in a study of T cells after yellow fever vaccination. TCRdb recomputed calls from the 5' RACE reads with MiXCR, one row per CDR3 protein. This sample yields under 600,000 distinct CDR3 sequences, of which roughly 12% are seen a single time; more than 12% belongs to the top ten. The sequences come from PBMCs, collected on the day of the yellow fever booster vaccination. All receptors come from a man in his thirties or forties who received the YFV17D yellow fever vaccine. Each CDR3 is given with its conserved first and last residue. Each record gives: J gene, V gene, D gene, clone size, CDR3 length, CDR3 DNA, CDR3 protein. D genes are given only for firm matches. Clone size appears in some rows only: once, few, many, or a class for an expanded clone.

TRBJ1-1	TRBV7-2	-	-	14	TGTGCCAGCAGCTTAGAAGGGACGGTCACTGAAGCTTTCTTT	CASSLEGTVTEAFF
TRBJ1-6	TRBV9	-	-	15	TGTGCCAGCAGCGAGGGTAGGGGGGCGCGCTCACCCCTCCACTTT	CASSEGRGARSPLHF
TRBJ2-1	TRBV7-8	TRBD1	few	14	TGTGCCAGCAGCCCGACAGGGGGTTACAATGAGCAGTTCTTC	CASSPTGGYNEQFF
TRBJ2-3	TRBV28	-	few	17	TGTGCCAGCAGTCCCCGACAGTATTTTAAAATCACAGATACGCAGTATTTT	CASSPRQYFKITDTQYF
TRBJ1-5	TRBV4-2	-	few	14	TGTGCCAGCAGCCAAGTGGACCGGGCCCAGCCCCAGCATTTT	CASSQVDRAQPQHF
TRBJ2-1	TRBV7-8	TRBD2	-	15	TGTGCCAGCAGCGGGGGGACTAGCAGGCAAGATGAGCAGTTCTTC	CASSGGTSRQDEQFF
TRBJ2-1	TRBV29-1	TRBD1	few	14	TGCAGCGTTCTAAGGGGGCGTTTTCGCGATGAGCAGTTCTTC	CSVLRGRFRDEQFF
TRBJ2-5	TRBV7-6	-	few	12	TGTGCCAGCAGTTCGGAGTTCGGGACCCAGTACTTC	CASSSEFGTQYF
TRBJ2-1	TRBV7-2	-	-	15	TGTGCCAGCAGCTTGGGATGGGGGGAATACAATGAGCAGTTCTTC	CASSLGWGEYNEQFF
TRBJ2-1	TRBV7-2	TRBD2	few	15	TGTGCCAGCAGCGTCCCGGGACTAGCGGGAAATGAGCAGTTCTTC	CASSVPGLAGNEQFF
TRBJ2-5	TRBV5-5	-	-	16	TGTGCCAGCAGCCAACCGACGGGCAGAAACCAAGAGACCCAGTACTTC	CASSQPTGRNQETQYF
TRBJ2-1	TRBV19	-	many	11	TGTGCCAGCAGCCGCGACAATGAGCAGTTCTTC	CASSRDNEQFF
TRBJ2-7	TRBV28	TRBD2	medium-sized	14	TGTGCCAGCAACCCGGGGGGGTCCGGCTACGAGCAGTACTTC	CASNPGGSGYEQYF
TRBJ2-1	TRBV7-9	TRBD2	many	13	TGTGCCAGCAGAGTAGCGGGATACAATGAGCAGTTCTTC	CASRVAGYNEQFF
TRBJ2-7	TRBV10-2	TRBD1	-	13	TGCGCCAGCGGGACAGGGGTCAGCTACGAGCAGTACTTC	CASGTGVSYEQYF
TRBJ2-5	TRBV6-1	-	-	17	TGTGCCAGCAGTGGGGGGGAAATGGGGAGGCACCAAGAGACCCAGTACTTC	CASSGGEMGRHQETQYF
TRBJ2-7	TRBV7-9	-	many	12	TGTGCCAGCAGCACACAGGGCTACGAGCAGTACTTC	CASSTQGYEQYF
TRBJ1-2	TRBV29-1	-	-	13	TGCAGCGTTGTGTGGGACAAAGGCGGTGGCTACACCTTC	CSVVWDKGGGYTF
TRBJ2-7	TRBV12-3/TRBV12-4	TRBD2	-	17	TGTGCCAGCAGCCAAGGGGCAGCGGGAGGGCGGCCACTCGAGCAGTACTTC	CASSQGAAGGRPLEQYF
TRBJ1-1	TRBV5-4	TRBD1	-	17	TGTGCCAGCAGCTCGGCTTGGGACAGGGGCGGGAACACTGAAGCTTTCTTT	CASSSAWDRGGNTEAFF
TRBJ2-7	TRBV6-2/TRBV6-3	-	few	15	TGTGCCAGCAGTTACCCCGGGTGGGAAATCTACGAGCAGTACTTC	CASSYPGWEIYEQYF
TRBJ2-5	TRBV5-5	-	-	11	TGTGCCAGCAGCTTACCTCCGGGAGATGTCTTC	CASSLPPGDVF
TRBJ1-1	TRBV19	-	few	14	TGTGCCAGTAGTATAGGGGCAGGGCGAACTGAAGCTTTCTTT	CASSIGAGRTEAFF
TRBJ2-1	TRBV29-1	-	-	12	TGCAGCGCTCCTCTCGGGGACGGGGAGCAGTTCTTC	CSAPLGDGEQFF
TRBJ1-4	TRBV5-8	-	-	14	TGTGCCAGCAGCTTGGCAGTGTCTAATGAAAAACTGTTTTTT	CASSLAVSNEKLFF
TRBJ2-2	TRBV30	-	many	14	TGTGCCTGGAGTGTAGGGACCAGCACCGGGGAGCTGTTTTTT	CAWSVGTSTGELFF
TRBJ2-1	TRBV6-5	-	few	18	TGTGCCAGCAGTTACTCGCACCCGGGGCGGGGCTCCTACAATGAGCAGTTCTTC	CASSYSHPGRGSYNEQFF
TRBJ2-2	TRBV20-1	-	many	15	TGCAGTGCTCCAGACCAGCGGAAGAACACCGGGGAGCTGTTTTTT	CSAPDQRKNTGELFF
TRBJ2-5	TRBV5-6	-	few	15	TGTGCCAGCAGCTTGGGTAGCGTATCTTTGGAGACCCAGTACTTC	CASSLGSVSLETQYF
TRBJ2-5	TRBV6-2/TRBV6-3	TRBD1	-	22	TGTGCCAGCAGTTACTCGACCTCCAGGGGTTGGACCCGGGACAGGGAACGAGAGACCCAGTACTTC	CASSYSTSRGWTRDRERETQYF
TRBJ1-1	TRBV15	-	-	15	TGTGCCACCAGGCTGGACCTAACGATGAACACTGAAGCTTTCTTT	CATRLDLTMNTEAFF
TRBJ2-7	TRBV19	-	-	13	TGTGCCAGTGGTAGCGCCTACTCCTACGAGCAGTACTTC	CASGSAYSYEQYF
TRBJ2-1	TRBV11-3	-	few	16	TGTGCCAGCAGCGGAAAGGAGGGGGCCTCCTACAATGAGCAGTTCTTC	CASSGKEGASYNEQFF
TRBJ2-7	TRBV10-3	-	few	14	TGTGCCCATGGCGCCGCGGGCGAACTAACAGGGTTGTACTTC	CAHGAAGELTGLYF
TRBJ2-7	TRBV20-1	-	-	14	TGCAGTGCTAGAGATCGGCAGTACCGCTACGAGCAGTACTTC	CSARDRQYRYEQYF
TRBJ2-1	TRBV12-3/TRBV12-4	-	-	13	TGTGCCAGCAGTCGGAGGGAGATCAATGAGCAGTTCTTC	CASSRREINEQFF
TRBJ1-1	TRBV5-1	TRBD1	few	13	TGCGCCAGCAGCTCTACAGGGGACTTCAAAGCTTTCTTT	CASSSTGDFKAFF
TRBJ2-3	TRBV20-1	-	-	10	TGCAGTGCCCACCGGACCACGCAGTATTTT	CSAHRTTQYF
TRBJ1-6	TRBV28	-	-	16	TGTGCCAGCAGCCAAGGGGGAGACTCCTATAATTCACCCCTCCACTTT	CASSQGGDSYNSPLHF
TRBJ1-4	TRBV20-1	-	-	13	TGCAGTGCTAGAGATCGTGGCGAGGAAAAACTGTTTTTT	CSARDRGEEKLFF
TRBJ2-1	TRBV21-1	-	few	22	TGTGCCAGCAGCAAAGCTAGGGGACTAGCGGGAGATATTTCGTTCGGCTACAATGAGCAGTTCTTC	CASSKARGLAGDISFGYNEQFF